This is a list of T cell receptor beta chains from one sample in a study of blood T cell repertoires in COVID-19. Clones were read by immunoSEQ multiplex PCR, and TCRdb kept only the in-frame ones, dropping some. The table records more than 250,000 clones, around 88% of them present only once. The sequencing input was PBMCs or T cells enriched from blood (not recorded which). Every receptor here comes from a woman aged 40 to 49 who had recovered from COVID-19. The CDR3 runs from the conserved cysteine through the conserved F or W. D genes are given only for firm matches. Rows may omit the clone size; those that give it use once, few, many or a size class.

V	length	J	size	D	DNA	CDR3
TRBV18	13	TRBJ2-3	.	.	TGTGCCAGCTGTGCGGCCCGCACAGATACGCAGTATTTT	CASCAARTDTQYF
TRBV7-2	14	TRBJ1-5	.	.	TGTGCCAGCAGCTTATCGGGGGGCAATCAGCCCCAGCATTTT	CASSLSGGNQPQHF
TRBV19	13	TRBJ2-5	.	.	TGTGCCAGTAGTATTGTGAATTCGGGGACCCAGTACTTC	CASSIVNSGTQYF
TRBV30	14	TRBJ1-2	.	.	TGTGCCTGGAGTGGGGGAGTTGGGAACTATGGCTACACCTTC	CAWSGGVGNYGYTF
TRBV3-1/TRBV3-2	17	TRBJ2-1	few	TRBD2	TGTGCCAGCAGCCAAGAGGCTAGCGGGAGTGGGTACAATGAGCAGTTCTTC	CASSQEASGSGYNEQFF
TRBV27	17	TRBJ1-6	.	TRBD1	TGTGCCAGCAGTTTACGGTCCGGGACAGCTTATAATTCACCCCTCCACTTT	CASSLRSGTAYNSPLHF
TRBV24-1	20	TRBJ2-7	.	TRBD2	TGTGCCACCAGTGATGGTCCCGGGACTAGCGGGAGGGCCAAATCCTACGAGCAGTACTTC	CATSDGPGTSGRAKSYEQYF
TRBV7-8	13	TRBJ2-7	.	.	TGTGCCAGCAGCTTAGCGGCCTTCTACGAGCAGTACTTC	CASSLAAFYEQYF
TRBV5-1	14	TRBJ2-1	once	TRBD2	TGCGCCAGCAGCTTGGGGACAGGGGGACTAGCGGGGTTCTTC	CASSLGTGGLAGFF
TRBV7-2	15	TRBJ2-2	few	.	TGTGCCAGCAGCCCGCGGGTAGCGAACACCGGGGAGCTGTTTTTT	CASSPRVANTGELFF
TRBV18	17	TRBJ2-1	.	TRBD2	TGTGCCAGCTCACCGGGACTAGCGGGAGGTCAATACAATGAGCAGTTCTTC	CASSPGLAGGQYNEQFF
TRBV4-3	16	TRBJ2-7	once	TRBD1	TGCGCCAGCAGCCAAGATAGGGACAGGGGAGTCTACGAGCAGTACTTC	CASSQDRDRGVYEQYF
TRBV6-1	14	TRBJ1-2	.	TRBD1	TGTGCCAGCAGTGAGGGACAGGGGGCTCGAGGCTACACCTTC	CASSEGQGARGYTF
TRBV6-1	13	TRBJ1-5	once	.	TGTGCCAGCAGTTATTATGGGAGTCAGCCCCAGCATTTT	CASSYYGSQPQHF
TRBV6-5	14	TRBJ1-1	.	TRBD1	TGTGCCAGCAGACCGACAGGGGGCAGGGCTGAAGCTTTCTTT	CASRPTGGRAEAFF
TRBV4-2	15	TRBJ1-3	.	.	TGTGCCAGCAGCCAAGATCGCACCCGGGGAAACACCATATATTTT	CASSQDRTRGNTIYF
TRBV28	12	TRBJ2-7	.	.	TGTGCCAGCAGTTTATCCAGCTACGAGCAGTACTTC	CASSLSSYEQYF
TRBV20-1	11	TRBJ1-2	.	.	TGCAGTGCTCAGACTAACTATGGCTACACCTTC	CSAQTNYGYTF
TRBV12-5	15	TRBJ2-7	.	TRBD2	TGTGCTAGTGGTTTGGCGGGACTAGCGATTTACGAGCAGTACTTC	CASGLAGLAIYEQYF
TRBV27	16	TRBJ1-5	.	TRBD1	TGTGCCAGCAGGAGACAGGGGGCCTCTAGCAATCAGCCCCAGCATTTT	CASRRQGASSNQPQHF
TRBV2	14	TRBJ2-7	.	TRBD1	TGTGCCAGCACCGGGACAGGGGGGTCCTACGAGCAGTACTTC	CASTGTGGSYEQYF
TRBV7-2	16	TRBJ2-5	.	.	TGTGCCAGCAGCTCCCCTCCTTTTTCGGGGGAAGAGACCCAGTACTTC	CASSSPPFSGEETQYF
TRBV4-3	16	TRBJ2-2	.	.	TGCGCCAGCAGCCAAGAAACATTCGCGAACACCGGGGAGCTGTTTTTT	CASSQETFANTGELFF
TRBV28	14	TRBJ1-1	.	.	TGTGCCAGCAGTTTACCAGGGCCGAACACTGAAGCTTTCTTT	CASSLPGPNTEAFF
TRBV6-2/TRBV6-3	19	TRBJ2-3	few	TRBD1	TGTGCCAGCAGTTACCCCACAAACAGGGGGCAAGGGGGCGAGGATACGCAGTATTTT	CASSYPTNRGQGGEDTQYF
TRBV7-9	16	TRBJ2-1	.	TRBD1	TGTGCCAGCAGCTTAGGGTGGGACAGCTCCTACAATGAGCAGTTCTTC	CASSLGWDSSYNEQFF
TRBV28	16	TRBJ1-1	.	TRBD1	TGTGCCAGCAGGGCAGGGGGCTTCGCAACGAACACTGAAGCTTTCTTT	CASRAGGFATNTEAFF
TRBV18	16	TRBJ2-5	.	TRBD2	TGTGCCAGCTCACCGGGAATGCCTAGCGGACAAGAGACCCAGTACTTC	CASSPGMPSGQETQYF
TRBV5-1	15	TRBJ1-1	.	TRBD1	TGCGCCAGCAGCTACCCGGACAGGGTGGGCACTGAAGCTTTCTTT	CASSYPDRVGTEAFF
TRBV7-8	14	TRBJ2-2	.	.	TGTGCCAGCAGCTTAGGGGCAGCCACCGGGGAGCTGTTTTTT	CASSLGAATGELFF
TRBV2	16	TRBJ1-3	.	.	TGTGCCAGCAGTGATCCATGGCAGGCTGGCCGAAACACCATATATTTT	CASSDPWQAGRNTIYF
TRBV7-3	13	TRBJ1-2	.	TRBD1	TGTGCCAGCAGCTCGACAGGGACACATGGCTACACCTTC	CASSSTGTHGYTF
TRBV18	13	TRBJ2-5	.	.	TGTGCCAGCACGACGGGACTTCAAGAGACCCAGTACTTC	CASTTGLQETQYF
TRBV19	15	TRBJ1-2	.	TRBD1	TGTGCCAGTAGTATGGGACCGGGACAGATCTATGGCTACACCTTC	CASSMGPGQIYGYTF
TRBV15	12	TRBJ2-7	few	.	TGTGCCACCAGCGGCCCCGGAGGAGAGCAGTACTTC	CATSGPGGEQYF
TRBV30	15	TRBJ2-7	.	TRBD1	TGTGCCTGGAGTGTGGGGGGACAGGTGTCTTACGAGCAGTACTTC	CAWSVGGQVSYEQYF
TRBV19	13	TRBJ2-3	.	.	TGTGCCAGTAGTCCGCAAGAGGCAGATACGCAGTATTTT	CASSPQEADTQYF
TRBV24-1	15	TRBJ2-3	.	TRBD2	TGTGCCACCAGCGGGAGGGCCCCGAGGACAGATACGCAGTATTTT	CATSGRAPRTDTQYF
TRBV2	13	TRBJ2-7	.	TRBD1	TGTGCCAGCAGCGAGGGACAGATCTACGAGCAGTACTTC	CASSEGQIYEQYF
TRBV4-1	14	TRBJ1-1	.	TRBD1	TGCGCCAGCAGCCAGATACAGGGGGACACTGAAGCTTTCTTT	CASSQIQGDTEAFF
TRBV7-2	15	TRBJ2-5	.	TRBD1	TGTGCCAGCAGCGACCGACAGGGGGTAGGGGAGACCCAGTACTTC	CASSDRQGVGETQYF
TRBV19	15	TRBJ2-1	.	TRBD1	TGTGCCAGTAGTCCCGGGACAGGGGTCGGGAATGAGCAGTTCTTC	CASSPGTGVGNEQFF
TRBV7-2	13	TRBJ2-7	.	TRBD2	TGTGCCAGTAATAGCGGGTTAACCTACGAGCAGTACTTC	CASNSGLTYEQYF
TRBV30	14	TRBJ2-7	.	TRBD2	TGTGCCTGGAGTGATGCGGGAGGAACCTACGAGCAGTACTTC	CAWSDAGGTYEQYF
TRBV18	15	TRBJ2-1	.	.	TGTGCCAGCCCACAACTGAACAGGGACGACAATGAGCAGTTCTTC	CASPQLNRDDNEQFF
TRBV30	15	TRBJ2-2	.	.	TGTGCCTGGAAGCACGGGACAACTTCGACCGGGGAGCTGTTTTTT	CAWKHGTTSTGELFF
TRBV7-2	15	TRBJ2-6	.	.	TGTGCCAGCAGCTTAGGGCTCGCTGGGGCCAACGTCCTGACTTTC	CASSLGLAGANVLTF
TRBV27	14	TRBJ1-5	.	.	TGTGCCAGCAGTGTACAGGGTACGCGACAGCCCCAGCATTTT	CASSVQGTRQPQHF
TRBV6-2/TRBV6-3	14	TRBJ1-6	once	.	TGTGCCAGCAGTTACCCGGGGGGTGAGCCACCCCTCCACTTT	CASSYPGGEPPLHF
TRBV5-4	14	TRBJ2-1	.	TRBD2	TGTGCCAGCAGCTGGCGCGGGACTACCGCTCAGCAGTTCTTC	CASSWRGTTAQQFF
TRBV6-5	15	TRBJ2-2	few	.	TGTGCCAGTGTAGAGGTGCTTACGAACACCGGGGAGCTGTTTTTT	CASVEVLTNTGELFF
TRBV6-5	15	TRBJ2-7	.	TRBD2	TGTGCCAGCAGTTACCAAACGGGACTAGGCTACGAGCAGTACTTC	CASSYQTGLGYEQYF
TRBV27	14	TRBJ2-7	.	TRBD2	TGTGCCAGCAGTTTGGCTAGCGGGAGGTACGAGCAGTACTTC	CASSLASGRYEQYF